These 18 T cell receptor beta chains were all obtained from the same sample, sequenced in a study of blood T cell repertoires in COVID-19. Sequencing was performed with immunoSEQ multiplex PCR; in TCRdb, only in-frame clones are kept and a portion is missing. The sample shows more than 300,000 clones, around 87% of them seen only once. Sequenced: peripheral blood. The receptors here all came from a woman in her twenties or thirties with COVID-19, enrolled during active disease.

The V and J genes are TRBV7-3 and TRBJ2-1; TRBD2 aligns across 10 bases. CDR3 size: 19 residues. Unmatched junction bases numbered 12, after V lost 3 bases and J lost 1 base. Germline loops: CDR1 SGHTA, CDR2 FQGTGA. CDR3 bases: TGTGCCAGCAGCTTGTCGGGGGGATCACTAGCGGGGTCCTACAATGAGCAGTTCTTC. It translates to CASSLSGGSLAGSYNEQFF.

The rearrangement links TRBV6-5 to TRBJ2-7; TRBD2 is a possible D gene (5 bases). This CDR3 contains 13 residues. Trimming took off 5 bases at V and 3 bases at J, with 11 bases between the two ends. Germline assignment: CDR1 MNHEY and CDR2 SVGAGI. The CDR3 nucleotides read TGTGCCAGCAGTACCGGACTGTTCTACGAGCAGTACTTC. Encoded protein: CASSTGLFYEQYF.

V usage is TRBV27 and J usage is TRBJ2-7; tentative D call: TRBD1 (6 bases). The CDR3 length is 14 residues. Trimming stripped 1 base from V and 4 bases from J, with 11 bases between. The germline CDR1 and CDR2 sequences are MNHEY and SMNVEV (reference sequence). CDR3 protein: CASSLFGTPYEQYF. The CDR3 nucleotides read TGTGCCAGCAGTTTATTCGGGACACCTTACGAGCAGTACTTC.

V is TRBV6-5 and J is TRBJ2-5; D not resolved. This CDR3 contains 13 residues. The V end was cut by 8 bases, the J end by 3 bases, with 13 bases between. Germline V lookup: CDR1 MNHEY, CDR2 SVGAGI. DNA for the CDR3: TGTGCCAGCGGGCCACCCGGCGAAGAGACCCAGTACTTC. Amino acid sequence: CASGPPGEETQYF.

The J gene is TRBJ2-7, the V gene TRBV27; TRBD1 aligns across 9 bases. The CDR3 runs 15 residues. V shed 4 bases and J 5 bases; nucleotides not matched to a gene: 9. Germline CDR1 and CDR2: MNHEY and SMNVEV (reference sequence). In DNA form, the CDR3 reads TGTGCCAGCAGTTGGGCAGGGACAGGGCATCACGAGCAGTACTTC. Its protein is CASSWAGTGHHEQYF.

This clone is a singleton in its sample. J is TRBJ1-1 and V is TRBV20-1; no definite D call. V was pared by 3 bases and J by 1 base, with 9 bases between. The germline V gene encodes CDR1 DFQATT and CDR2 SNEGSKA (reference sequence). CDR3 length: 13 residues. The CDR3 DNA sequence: TGCAGTGCTAGTCGAACTCGGAACACTGAAGCTTTCTTT. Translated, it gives CSASRTRNTEAFF.

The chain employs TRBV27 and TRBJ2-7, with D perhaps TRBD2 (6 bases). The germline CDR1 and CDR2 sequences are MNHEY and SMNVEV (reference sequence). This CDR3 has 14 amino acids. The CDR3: CASRRAGGRYEQYF. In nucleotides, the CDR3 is TGTGCTTCGAGACGGGCAGGTGGGAGGTACGAGCAGTACTTC.

CDR3 sequence (DNA): TGCGCCAGCAGCTTGGAGCCGGGAGACGAGCAGTACTTC. Its translation: CASSLEPGDEQYF. The V gene is TRBV5-1, the J gene TRBJ2-7; a possible D gene is TRBD2 (6 bases). Germline V gene sequence: CDR1 SGHRS, CDR2 YFSETQ. Trimming removed 0 bases at V and 5 bases at J, with 9 bases between. The CDR3 runs 13 residues.

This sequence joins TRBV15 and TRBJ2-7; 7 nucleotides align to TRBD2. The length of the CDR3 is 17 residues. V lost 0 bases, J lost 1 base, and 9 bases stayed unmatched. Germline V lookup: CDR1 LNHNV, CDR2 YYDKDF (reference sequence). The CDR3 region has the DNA TGTGCCACCAGCAGAGATTTCGGGGCGGGAGCTTCCTACGAGCAGTACTTC. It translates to CATSRDFGAGASYEQYF.

Here the CDR3 DNA reads TGCGCCAGAGCCCGGGGGTGGCAAGAGACCCAGTACTTC. This codes for CARARGWQETQYF. The J gene is TRBJ2-5, the V gene TRBV5-1; tentatively, D is TRBD2 (6 bases). Germline values: CDR1 SGHRS, CDR2 YFSETQ. The CDR3 contains 13 residues. V lost 8 bases and J 2 bases, leaving 13 bases between the germline ends. Combining the CDR3 with reference TRBV5-1 and TRBJ2-5 gives the whole variable domain KAGVTQTPRYLIKTRGQQVTLSCSPISGHRSVSWYQQTPGQGLQFLFEYFSETQRNKGNFPGRFSGRQFSNSRSEMNVSTLELGDSALYLCARARGWQETQYFGPGTRLLVL.

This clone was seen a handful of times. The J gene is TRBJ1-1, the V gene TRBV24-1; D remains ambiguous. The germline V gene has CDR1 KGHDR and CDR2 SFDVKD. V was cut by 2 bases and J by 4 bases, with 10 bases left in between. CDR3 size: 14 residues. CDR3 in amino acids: CATSDSSLSTEAFF. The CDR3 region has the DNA TGTGCCACCAGTGATTCCAGTCTTTCCACTGAAGCTTTCTTT.

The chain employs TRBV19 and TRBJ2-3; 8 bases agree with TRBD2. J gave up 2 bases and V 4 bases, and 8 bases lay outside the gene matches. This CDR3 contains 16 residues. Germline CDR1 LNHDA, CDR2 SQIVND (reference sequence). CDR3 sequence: CASSKAGGSPTDTQYF. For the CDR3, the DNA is TGTGCCAGTAGTAAGGCGGGAGGTTCCCCCACAGATACGCAGTATTTT.

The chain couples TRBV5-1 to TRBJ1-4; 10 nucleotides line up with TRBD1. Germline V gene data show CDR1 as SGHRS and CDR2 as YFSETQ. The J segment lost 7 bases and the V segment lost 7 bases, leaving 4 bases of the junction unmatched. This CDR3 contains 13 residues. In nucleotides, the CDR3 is TGCGCCAGCCGAAGACAGGGGGCTGAAAAACTGTTTTTT. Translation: CASRRQGAEKLFF.

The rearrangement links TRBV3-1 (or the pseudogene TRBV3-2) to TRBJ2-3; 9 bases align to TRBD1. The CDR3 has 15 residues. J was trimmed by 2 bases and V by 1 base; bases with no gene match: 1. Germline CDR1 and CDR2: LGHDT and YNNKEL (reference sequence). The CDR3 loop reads CASSQGDRATDTQYF. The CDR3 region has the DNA TGTGCCAGCAGCCAAGGGGACAGGGCCACAGATACGCAGTATTTT.

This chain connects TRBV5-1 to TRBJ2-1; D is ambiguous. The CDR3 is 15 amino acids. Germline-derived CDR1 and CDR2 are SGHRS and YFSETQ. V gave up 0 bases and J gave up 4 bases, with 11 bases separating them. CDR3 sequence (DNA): TGCGCCAGCAGCTTGGCCTCGTATACTTACAATGAGCAGTTCTTC. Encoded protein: CASSLASYTYNEQFF.

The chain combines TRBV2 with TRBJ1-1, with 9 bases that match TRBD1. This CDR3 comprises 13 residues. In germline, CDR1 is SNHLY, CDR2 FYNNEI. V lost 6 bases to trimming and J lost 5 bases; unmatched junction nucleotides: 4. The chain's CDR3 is CASRTTGGTEAFF. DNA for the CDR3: TGTGCCAGCAGGACGACAGGGGGGACTGAAGCTTTCTTT. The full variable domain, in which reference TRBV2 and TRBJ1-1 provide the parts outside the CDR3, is EPEVTQTPSHQVTQMGQEVILRCVPISNHLYFYWYRQILGQKVEFLVSFYNNEISEKSEIFDDQFSVERPDGSNFTLKIRSTKLEDSAMYFCASRTTGGTEAFFGQGTRLTVV.

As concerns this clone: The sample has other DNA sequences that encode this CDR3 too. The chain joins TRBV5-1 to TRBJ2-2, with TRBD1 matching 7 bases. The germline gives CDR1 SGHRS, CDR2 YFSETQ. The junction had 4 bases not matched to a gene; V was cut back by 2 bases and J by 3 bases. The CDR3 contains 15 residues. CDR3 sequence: CASSLGDRDTGELFF. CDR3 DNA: TGCGCCAGCAGCTTAGGGGACAGAGACACCGGGGAGCTGTTTTTT.

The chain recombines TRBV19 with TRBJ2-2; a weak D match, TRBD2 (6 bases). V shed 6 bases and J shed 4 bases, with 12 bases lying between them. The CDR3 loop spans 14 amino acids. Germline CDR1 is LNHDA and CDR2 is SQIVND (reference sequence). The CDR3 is CASRDPGATGELFF. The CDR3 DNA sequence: TGTGCCAGTAGAGATCCGGGAGCCACCGGGGAGCTGTTTTTT.